This TCR beta chain was sequenced for a study of shared clonotypes between healthy human individuals. From germline, CDR1 is SGHKS and CDR2 YYEKEE (reference sequence). J lost 4 bases, V lost 4 bases, and 5 bases had no gene match. The length of the CDR3 is 13 residues. The table came from immunoSEQ multiplex PCR; TCRdb's copy has only in-frame clones and leaves some out. The sample records around 580,000 clones, roughly 98% being singletons. Naivety among CD8 cells was defined by CD45RO negativity and positive CCR7 selection, thereby excluding terminally differentiated effector memory CD45RA+ cells.

The sequence came from a man aged 25 to 45 in good health. The J gene is TRBJ2-7, the V gene TRBV5-5, with 7 bases aligning to TRBD2. What was sequenced was naive CD8+ T cells sorted from blood. CDR3 loop: CASSATSKYEQYF. The CDR3 DNA reads as TGTGCCAGCAGCGCGACTAGCAAATACGAGCAGTACTTC.